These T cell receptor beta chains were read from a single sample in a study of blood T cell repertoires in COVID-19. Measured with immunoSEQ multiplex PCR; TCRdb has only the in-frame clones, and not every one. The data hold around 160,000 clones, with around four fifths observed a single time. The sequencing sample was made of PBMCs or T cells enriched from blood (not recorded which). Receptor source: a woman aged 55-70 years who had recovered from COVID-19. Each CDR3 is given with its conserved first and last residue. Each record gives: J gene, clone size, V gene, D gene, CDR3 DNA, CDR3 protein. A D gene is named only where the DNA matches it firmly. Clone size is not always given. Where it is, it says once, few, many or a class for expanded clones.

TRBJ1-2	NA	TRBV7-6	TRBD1	TGTGCCAGCAGCGCCCAGGGGGCCAACTATGGCTACACCTTC	CASSAQGANYGYTF
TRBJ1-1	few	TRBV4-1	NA	TGCGCCAGCAGCCAAGAGGGGGGCACTGAAGCTTTCTTT	CASSQEGGTEAFF
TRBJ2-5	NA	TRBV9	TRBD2	TGTGCCAGCAGCCTGGGACTAGCGGATGAGACCCAGTACTTC	CASSLGLADETQYF
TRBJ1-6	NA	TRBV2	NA	TGTGCCAGCAGCAGGGGAGGGGGAGGAACCGATAATTCACCCCTCCACTTT	CASSRGGGGTDNSPLHF
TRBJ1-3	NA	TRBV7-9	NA	TGTGCCAGCAGCCAGGGATTCTCTGGAAACACCATATATTTT	CASSQGFSGNTIYF
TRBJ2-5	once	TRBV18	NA	TGTGCCAGCTCACCGTCATCCGTGAGAGAGACCCAGTACTTC	CASSPSSVRETQYF
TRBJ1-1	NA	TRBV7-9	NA	TGTGCCAGCAGCGCACAGGGCACTGAAGCTTTCTTT	CASSAQGTEAFF
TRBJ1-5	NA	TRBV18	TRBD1	TGTGCCAGCTCACCACCACTTGGACAGGGCGGCTTCAATCAGCCCCAGCATTTT	CASSPPLGQGGFNQPQHF
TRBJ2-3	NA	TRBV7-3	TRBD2	TGTGCCAGCAGCTTATCTAGCGGGAGTGTAGATACGCAGTATTTT	CASSLSSGSVDTQYF
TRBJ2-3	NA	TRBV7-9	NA	TGTGCCAGCAGCTTAGCGCTCCTAGGGGCCACAGATACGCAGTATTTT	CASSLALLGATDTQYF
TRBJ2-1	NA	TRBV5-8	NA	TGTGCCAGCAGCTTGGACAGGGCCTACAATGAGCAGTTCTTC	CASSLDRAYNEQFF
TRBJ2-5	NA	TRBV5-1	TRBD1	TGCGCCAGCAGTTGGGGACGACAGGGATCGAGAGAGACCCAGTACTTC	CASSWGRQGSRETQYF
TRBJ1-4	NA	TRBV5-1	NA	TGCGCCAGCAGCTATCACAGGGAACGAGAAAAACTGTTTTTT	CASSYHREREKLFF
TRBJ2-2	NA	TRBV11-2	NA	TGTGCCAGCAGCCCTCGCGAGGAGCTGTTTTTT	CASSPREELFF
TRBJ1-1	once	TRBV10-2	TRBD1	TGCGCCAGCAGTCTAGGGACAGGGTCGTACACTGAAGCTTTCTTT	CASSLGTGSYTEAFF
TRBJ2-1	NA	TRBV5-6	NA	TGTGCCAGCAGCCTAGACTCCCGATTTGCAAATGAGCAGTTCTTC	CASSLDSRFANEQFF
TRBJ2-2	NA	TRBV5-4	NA	TGTGCCAGCAGCTTGGGAAGGCCCCAGGCAGGGGAGCTGTTTTTT	CASSLGRPQAGELFF
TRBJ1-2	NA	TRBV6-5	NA	TGTGCCAGCAGTATATTCGGACAGTATGGCTACACCTTC	CASSIFGQYGYTF
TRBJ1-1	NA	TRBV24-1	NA	TGTGCCACCAGTGATCCGGGGTCCACTGAAGCTTTCTTT	CATSDPGSTEAFF
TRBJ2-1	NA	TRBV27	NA	TGTGCCAGCAGTTTACCCACCGGACAGGGGGCGTCCTTCGGGACTAGCGTCAATGAGCAGTTCTTC	CASSLPTGQGASFGTSVNEQFF
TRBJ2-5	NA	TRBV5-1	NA	TGCGCCAGCAGCTTCTCCCCCCAGGGATCCGCGGGGGAGACCCAGTACTTC	CASSFSPQGSAGETQYF
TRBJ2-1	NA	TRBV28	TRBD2	TGTGCCAGCGGGGAGGGCTACAATGAGCAGTTCTTC	CASGEGYNEQFF
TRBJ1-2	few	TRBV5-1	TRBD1	TGCGCCAGCAGCTTGGCCCCAGACAGGGGTGGCTACACCTTC	CASSLAPDRGGYTF
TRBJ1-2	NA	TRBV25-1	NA	TGTGCCAGCAGGGCCGCGGGGAACTATGGCTACACCTTC	CASRAAGNYGYTF
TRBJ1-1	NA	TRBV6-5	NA	TGTGCCAGCAGTTACGACAGACAAACGGGCACTGAAGCTTTCTTT	CASSYDRQTGTEAFF
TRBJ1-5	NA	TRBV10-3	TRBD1	TGTGCCATCAGTCCCGGGACAGGGGGCAGGTCTCAGCCCCAGCATTTT	CAISPGTGGRSQPQHF
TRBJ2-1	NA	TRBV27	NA	TGTGCCAGCAGTTCCTGGGACAAGGTTGGAAATGAGCAGTTCTTC	CASSSWDKVGNEQFF
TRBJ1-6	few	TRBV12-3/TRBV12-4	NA	TGTGCCAGCACCCCAGGGTTGTATTCACCCCTCCACTTT	CASTPGLYSPLHF
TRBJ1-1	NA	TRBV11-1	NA	TGTGCCAGCAGCCGGGAGGCAGTGAACACTGAAGCTTTCTTT	CASSREAVNTEAFF
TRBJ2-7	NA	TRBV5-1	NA	TGCGCCAGCAGCACCGGGACAACCTACGAGCAGTACTTC	CASSTGTTYEQYF
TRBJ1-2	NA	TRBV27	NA	TGTGCCAGCAGGTTGGCAGGGGCAGATGGCTACACCTTC	CASRLAGADGYTF
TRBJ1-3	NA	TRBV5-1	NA	TGCGCCAGCAGCCCGGCGGGGCGTAACACCATATATTTT	CASSPAGRNTIYF
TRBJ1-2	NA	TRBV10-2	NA	TGCGCCAGCAGTGGGCCTTCCGGGATTTGGTATGGCTACACCTTC	CASSGPSGIWYGYTF
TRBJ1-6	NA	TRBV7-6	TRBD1	TGTGCCAGCAGCTCTCAGGGACAGGGAGATTCACCCCTCCACTTT	CASSSQGQGDSPLHF
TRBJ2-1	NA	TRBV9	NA	TGTGCCAGCAGCGTGAGGATCTACAATGAGCAGTTCTTC	CASSVRIYNEQFF
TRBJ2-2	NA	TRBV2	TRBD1	TGTGCCAGCAGTACCCCACAGGGGTCTTCGGACACCGGGGAGCTGTTTTTT	CASSTPQGSSDTGELFF
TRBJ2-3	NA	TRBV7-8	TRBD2	TGTGCCAGCAGCTCCATCCTCGGGGGGGCTAGCGAGGGGGATACGCAGTATTTT	CASSSILGGASEGDTQYF
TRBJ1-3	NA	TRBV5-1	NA	TGCGCCAGCAGCCCTGGCCGTGGGTTTGGCGGGGGCACCATATATTTT	CASSPGRGFGGGTIYF
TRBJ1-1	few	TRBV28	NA	TGTGCCAGCAGTCCCACCCAACAACCTCTGAACACTGAAGCTTTCTTT	CASSPTQQPLNTEAFF
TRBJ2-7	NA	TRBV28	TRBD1	TGTGCCAGCAGCTCGGGACAGGGCTTCGGCGAGCAGTACTTC	CASSSGQGFGEQYF
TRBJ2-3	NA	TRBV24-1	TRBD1	TGTGCCACCAGTGATCGACAGGGGAGCACAGATACGCAGTATTTT	CATSDRQGSTDTQYF
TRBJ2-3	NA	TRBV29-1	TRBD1	TGCAGCGTTGTTGGTAGTGGGACAGACACAGATACGCAGTATTTT	CSVVGSGTDTDTQYF
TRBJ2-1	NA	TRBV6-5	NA	TGTGCCAGCAGTCACCAGAGGGGGGGTGAGCAGTTCTTC	CASSHQRGGEQFF
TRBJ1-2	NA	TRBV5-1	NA	TGCGCCAGCAGCTTGGAAGGGGCTCACTATGGCTACACCTTC	CASSLEGAHYGYTF
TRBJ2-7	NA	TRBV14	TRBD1	TGTGCCAGCAGCAACACCGGGACAGACTCCTACGAGCAGTACTTC	CASSNTGTDSYEQYF
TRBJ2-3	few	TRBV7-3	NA	TGTGCCAGCAGCTTCGGGGATACGCAGTATTTT	CASSFGDTQYF
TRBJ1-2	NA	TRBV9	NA	TGTGCCAGCAGCGTAGCCGCACAGCCAGACGACTATGGCTACATCTTC	CASSVAAQPDDYGYIF
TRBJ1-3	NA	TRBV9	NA	TGTGCCAGCAGCGTAGCTTTGACTCCAGGGTCTGGAAACACCATATATTTT	CASSVALTPGSGNTIYF
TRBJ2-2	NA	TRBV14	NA	TGTGCCAGCAGCCAAGGCGTCGAGACCGGGGAGCTGTTTTTT	CASSQGVETGELFF
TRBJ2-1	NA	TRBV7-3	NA	TGTGCCAGCAGCTCCGGGGGTAGTAGCTCCTACAATGAGCAGTTCTTC	CASSSGGSSSYNEQFF
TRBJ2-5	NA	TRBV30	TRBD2	TGTGCCTGGACCCCGGGGACTAGCGGGAGGGCACTAGAGACCCAGTACTTC	CAWTPGTSGRALETQYF
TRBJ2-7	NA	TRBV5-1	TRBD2	TGCGCCAGCAGCATTGGACTAGCCGACGAGCAGTACTTC	CASSIGLADEQYF